This T cell receptor (beta chain) was retrieved from a study of identical twins. Study-wide points: Reduced insertions were recorded for abundant cord blood beta clonotypes, with no such pattern in memory repertoires. Monozygotic twin pairs showed more out-of-frame TCR alpha sharing than models estimated.

The CDR3 consists of 14 residues. The germline V gene has CDR1 MDHEN and CDR2 SYDVKM. In the case of this clonotype: No antigen is known for it. At one end the junction does not follow the germline gene, possibly because of a read error.

All donors were healthy Caucasians. Addition of a universal primer site occurred through template switching, and cDNA carried unique molecular identifiers. In TCRdb, the 5' RACE reads were re-called with MiXCR into one record per CDR3 protein. This sample has more than 1.5 million distinct CDR3 sequences, with about 30% found just once. Material: cord blood. The chain carries TRBV28 and TRBJ1-5; no firm D call. This receptor was obtained from a newborn girl in good health. The CDR3 is CASSSTVSNRPQHF. CDR3 nucleotides: TGTGCCAGCAGTTCGACGGTAAGCAATCGGCCCCAGCATTTT.